The clone carrying this T cell receptor beta chain was counted ten times or more. What it recognizes is unknown. Absent ophthalmopathy progression within 18 months defined stable Graves' hyperthyroidism. Patients between 18 and 65 years old had hyperthyroidism, newly diagnosed and lasting under 2 months. The sample originates from a study of T cells in Graves' hyperthyroidism and ophthalmopathy. There were TCR beta CDR3 regions amplified from RNA transcripts. HTBI primers drove first-round RT-PCR of the TCR CDR3. TCRdb re-called the multiplex PCR reads with MiXCR, one entry per CDR3 protein. Of 480,000 or so distinct CDR3 sequences in the sample, about an eighth were seen once. Findings of the study overall: Patients with ophthalmopathy were separated from those with stable hyperthyroidism by a 13 V-J model. Most thyroid-expanded clonotypes above 0.001 were also found in blood.

The ends lost 8 bases at V and 7 bases at J; junction bases unmatched: 8. The CDR3 loop spans 14 amino acids. CDR1 and CDR2 (germline): SNHLY, FYNNEI. The gene calls are TRBV2 and TRBJ2-2; 9 bases match TRBD1. The clonotype comes from a woman aged 18-35 years with Graves' hyperthyroidism. The sequenced sample consisted of blood. CDR3 protein: CASCRDRVDGELFF. The CDR3 DNA is TGTGCCAGCTGTCGGGACAGGGTGGACGGGGAGCTGTTTTTT.